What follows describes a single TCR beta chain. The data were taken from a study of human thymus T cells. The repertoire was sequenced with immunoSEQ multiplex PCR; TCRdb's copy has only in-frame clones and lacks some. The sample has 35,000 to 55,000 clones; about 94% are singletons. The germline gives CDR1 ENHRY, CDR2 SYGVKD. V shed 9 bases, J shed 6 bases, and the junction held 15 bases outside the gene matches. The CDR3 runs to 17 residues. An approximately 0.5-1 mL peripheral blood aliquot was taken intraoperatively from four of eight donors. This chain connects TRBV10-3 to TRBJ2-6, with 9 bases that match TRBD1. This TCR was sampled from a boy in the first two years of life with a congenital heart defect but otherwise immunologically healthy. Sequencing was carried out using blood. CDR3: CAIQPGQGQGKANVLTF. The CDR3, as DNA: TGTGCCATACAGCCGGGACAGGGCCAGGGAAAGGCCAACGTCCTGACTTTC.